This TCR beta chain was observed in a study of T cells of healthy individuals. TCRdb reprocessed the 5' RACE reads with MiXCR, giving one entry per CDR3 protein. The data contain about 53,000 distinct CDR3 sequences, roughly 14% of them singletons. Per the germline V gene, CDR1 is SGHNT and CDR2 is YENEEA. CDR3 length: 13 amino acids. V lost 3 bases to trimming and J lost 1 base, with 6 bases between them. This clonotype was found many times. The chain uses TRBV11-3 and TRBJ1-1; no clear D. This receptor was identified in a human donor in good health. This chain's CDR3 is CASSFGANTEAFF. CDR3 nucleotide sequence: TGTGCCAGCAGCTTCGGAGCGAACACTGAAGCTTTCTTT.